This TCR beta chain originates from a study of blood T cell repertoires in COVID-19 (dated by TCRdb to between 2020 and 2021). Study-level background: Samples from collaborators originated in the United States, Italy and Spain and spanned both the acute and convalescent phases of COVID-19. The prospective study material was composed of cDNA or gDNA derived from T cells, B-cell-depleted T cells, or PBMCs. The dataset comprised deeply sampled blood TCRbeta repertoires from subjects exposed to, actively infected with, or recovered from COVID-19. A freely available public database, intended as a resource for researchers studying the immune response to SARS-CoV-2, is where the repertoires were released. Samples were obtained from the ongoing ImmuneRACE study (first 160 participants) and from approximately 1,200 subjects provided by 6 global collaborators. Sample metadata almost always included a de-identified subject ID, COVID-19 status, age in years and sex. Where HLA class I and class II types were available, the types were taken from metadata supplied by the sample provider, not from assay-based typing. Study-level results and caveats: The amount of clinical and demographic metadata varied by source and participant and was provided uncurated.

TCRbeta CDR3 regions were amplified from genomic DNA by means of the immunoSEQ Assay, a bias-controlled multiplex PCR. The authors processed their data as follows. Nucleated cell counts per sample were estimated from amplification of reference gene primers within the assay. To quantify the absolute abundance of each unique TCRbeta CDR3 rearrangement, sequence reads were collapsed and filtered. For each sample, productive Simpson clonality was calculated as the square root of Simpson's diversity index over productive rearrangements. TCRdb mirrors the immuneACCESS table, restricted to in-frame sequences. Some clones are absent from its copies; in checked studies, under half trace to an unresolved V gene, and the reason for the others is unknown. V, J and clone size were drawn from that table, and D and trimming were deduced from the DNA. In all, the sample holds some 240,000 clones, and about 87% of those were seen once. The top ten clones comprise roughly 10% of the sample.

The germline V end is reduced by 1 base and the J end by 5 bases; junction bases left unmatched: 4. CDR1 and CDR2 are drawn from the germline V gene: MNHEY, SVGEGT. Inclusive of the bounding cysteine and phenylalanine, the CDR3 is 14 residues long. The retained sequence is limited to the CDR3, 42 bases, with the frame set at the first base. One collaborating source in Seattle enrolled patients during active infection and followed them longitudinally through the course of disease. Each collaborating institution followed its own protocols to collect whole blood in K2EDTA tubes. For TCRbeta analysis, collaborators shipped samples in one of three forms: frozen whole blood, isolated PBMCs, or DNA extracted from either of those sample types. On this clone: It lacks a known antigen. No per-base quality is available; no much larger clone lies one base away.

What was sequenced was peripheral blood. The clonotype comes from a woman in her 70s with COVID-19, enrolled during active disease. The sequence is built from TRBV6-2 or TRBV6-3 and TRBJ2-7; 8 middle bases align to TRBD1. The DNA sequence reads TGTGCCAGCAGTTACTTCAGGGGGCGAGACGAGCAGTACTTC. Translated, it gives CASSYFRGRDEQYF.